This T cell receptor beta chain comes out of a study of shared clonotypes between healthy human individuals (dated by TCRdb to 2020 to 2022). Regarding the complete study: Three men and a couple of women, aged 18 to 49 years, made up the cohort. Different laboratories and diverse techniques were used to prepare libraries and sequence TCR repertoires, to increase sequencing depth and limit assay-specific biases. Per donor, leukapheresis produced somewhere between about 0.9 and 10 billion PBMCs. Per donor, three plates each were used for CD4 naive and CD4 memory, two for CD8 naive, and one for CD8 memory. To estimate repertoire size and how much clonotype sharing occurs between individuals, the study deeply sequenced the blood TCR repertoires of 4 to 6 healthy adults. Study-wide conclusions, independent of this receptor: Roughly 5.2% of naive CD4, more than 3% of naive CD8, around 2.3% of memory CD4, and around 0.4% of memory CD8 clonotypes were shared across several donors. Pairwise subsampling indicated that sequencing depth was expected to affect the degree of clonotype sharing among donors. Estimated clonotype richness was generally larger for naive than for memory subsets. The small number of donors limited the genetic and exposure-history diversity represented. Sampling was restricted to blood, and TCR repertoires in tissue are likely to differ from TCR repertoires in blood. Higher generation probabilities were observed for clonotypes shared by all four sorted-subset donors than for non-shared clonotypes. Incomplete sequencing was indicated by rarefaction of sorted-subset datasets, despite the large sequencing depth.

A note on this clone: Its antigen target is currently unknown. No base-level quality is on record; no much larger clone is a single base apart. In the same sample, other DNA sequences code for this CDR3.

Using the deep immunoSEQ assay, multiplex PCR amplified TCR CDR3 regions from genomic DNA. Extracted genomic DNA from each cell subset was spread evenly across all wells of several immunoSEQ 96-well plates, with each plate serving as a replicate. For sorted subsets, about 220 ng of genomic DNA, equivalent to some 30,000 T cell genomes, went into each replicate PCR. Purified libraries were measured with a Qubit 3.0 fluorometer, size-checked on a Bioanalyzer 2100, and measured again with the KAPA Library Quantification kit. Every immunoSEQ 96-well plate was sequenced on a dedicated single-read 150-cycle Illumina NextSeq 550 flow cell. Processing in the source paper ran as follows. Because only junctional sequences without quality scores were contained in the immunoSEQ output, filtering matching that applied to full-length reads could not be performed. To assign V/J genes and CDR3, sequences were annotated using PyIR, a Python wrapper for IgBLAST v1.9, with IMGT germline references. Reads with weak V/J assignments (E-value above 1e-6), missing CDR3, stop codons, out-of-frame junctions, or ambiguous translated residues were removed. V3J clonotypes were defined as sequences sharing an identical inferred V gene, J gene, and CDR3 amino acid sequence. Percentage overlap between repertoires was calculated by dividing the number of shared unique clonotypes by the size of the smaller repertoire. Repertoire richness was assessed with RTK rarefaction, the Chao1 estimator, and Recon v2.1 estimates of unobserved clonotypes. For all TCRbeta clonotypes obtained by the gDNA method from a handful of donors, generation probabilities were computed with OLGA. Here the immuneACCESS table is served through TCRdb, limited to in-frame sequences with V and J called. Missing clones are a known gap in these copies; in checked studies unresolved V genes cover under half, and the rest lacks a known reason. D and trimming come from the DNA, and the V and J calls and clone size come from that table. This sample comprises hundreds of thousands of clones, about three quarters of them detected only once. The ten largest account for 1.5% to 2% of the sample.

Donors were healthy HIV-negative adults with no recently reported acute infections or vaccinations. All donors were Caucasian adults living in Nashville, Tennessee, USA. CD4+ T cells were enriched through magnetic negative selection, after which naive cells were positively selected on CD45RA and the remaining negative fraction served as the memory subset. Blood was collected by leukapheresis, and PBMCs were isolated by Ficoll-Histopaque density gradient centrifugation and then cryopreserved in liquid nitrogen vapor phase. Purity and quantity of every magnetically sorted T cell population were checked by analytical flow cytometry. Genomic DNA was isolated from each sorted fraction and quantified by UV absorbance on a Nanodrop 2000c. V is clipped by 4 bases and J by 5 bases, and the sequence between their germline boundaries is 15 bases long. The CDR3 starts with the cysteine, ends with the phenylalanine, and has 14 residues. Only CDR3 DNA remains: 42 bases, in frame from the first base. Looking up the germline V gene yields CDR1 SGHRS and CDR2 YFSETQ.

The specimen was memory CD4+ T cells sorted from blood. The cell subset or site tag for this specimen amounts to: CD45RA-negative fraction. The sequence joins TRBV5-1 to TRBJ1-1, with TRBD1 tentatively as D gene (5 bases match). This TCR was recovered from a woman aged 30 to 39 in good health. Here is the DNA: TGCGCCAGCAGCACCGGGACGGGCGGTACTGAAGCTTTCTTT. Its translation is CASSTGTGGTEAFF. Joined to the reference TRBV5-1 and TRBJ1-1 proteins, this CDR3 gives the full variable domain: KAGVTQTPRYLIKTRGQQVTLSCSPISGHRSVSWYQQTPGQGLQFLFEYFSETQRNKGNFPGRFSGRQFSNSRSEMNVSTLELGDSALYLCASSTGTGGTEAFFGQGTRLTVV.